The T cell receptor beta chain under discussion was sequenced for a study of spatial heterogeneity in lung cancer. There are 15 residues in the CDR3. CDR1 is SGHDT and CDR2 is YYEEEE in the germline V gene. Trimming stripped 0 bases from V and 7 bases from J, with 11 bases between. There are many counts of this clonotype. Antigen unknown. Findings and caveats of the study: In blood, ubiquitous expanded tumor TCRs appeared more at resection than follow-up.

The time point was: sample taken at primary tumor resection. Sequencing was performed on whole RNA extracted from tumor and nontumor lung tissue, or from frozen PBMC, and the material was left unsorted. TCRdb reanalysed the 5' RACE reads using MiXCR and keeps one entry per CDR3 protein. The profile shows tens of thousands of distinct CDR3 sequences, around 5.2% of them singletons. Sequenced here: PBMCs, sampled at surgery. This TCR derives from a female donor with early-stage non-small cell lung cancer. The chain is built from TRBV5-6 and TRBJ1-6, with unresolved D. This CDR3 is CASSLGTEQNSPLHF. In nucleotides, the CDR3 is TGTGCCAGCAGCTTGGGGACGGAACAGAATTCACCCCTCCACTTT. The full variable domain, completed using reference TRBV5-6 and TRBJ1-6, is DAGVTQSPTHLIKTRGQQVTLRCSPKSGHDTVSWYQQALGQGPQFIFQYYEEEERQRGNFPDRFSGHQFPNYSSELNVNALLLGDSALYLCASSLGTEQNSPLHFGNGTRLTVT.